These 17 T cell receptor beta chains originate from one sample sequenced in a study of graft-versus-host responses after intestinal transplantation. Sequencing used immunoSEQ multiplex PCR; TCRdb keeps in-frame clones, though not all of them. The sample records around 120,000 clones, about nine tenths being singletons. Their specific antigens are unknown. Sequences were derived from unstimulated CD4+ T cells sorted from spleen or lymph node cells, sampled before intestinal transplant. The receptors stem from a human donor who received an intestinal transplant.

The V call is TRBV5-5, the J call TRBJ2-7; the D gene is possibly TRBD1 (5 bases). The CDR3 sequence is 15 residues long. V gave up 0 bases and J gave up 3 bases, with 13 bases separating them. Germline V gives CDR1 SGHKS, CDR2 YYEKEE (reference sequence). CDR3 protein: CASSLVGVEGYEQYF. As DNA, the CDR3 is TGTGCCAGCAGCTTGGTAGGGGTCGAAGGCTACGAGCAGTACTTC. Full variable domain (missing parts from reference TRBV5-5 and TRBJ2-7): DAGVTQSPTHLIKTRGQQVTLRCSPISGHKSVSWYQQVLGQGPQFIFQYYEKEERGRGNFPDRFSARQFPNYSSELNVNALLLGDSALYLCASSLVGVEGYEQYFGPGTRLTVT.

CDR3 residues: CASSLANDRRNTEAFF. The CDR3 DNA reads as TGTGCCAGCAGCTTGGCCAACGACAGGAGAAACACTGAAGCTTTCTTT. This chain uses TRBV5-4 with TRBJ1-1; perhaps TRBD1 as D (6 bases). From germline, CDR1 is SGHNT and CDR2 YYREEE (reference sequence). The CDR3 has 16 residues. Deletions cut 0 bases from V and 2 bases from J, with 14 bases between.

J is TRBJ2-5 and V is TRBV6-5; 9 positions match TRBD1. V lost 5 bases to trimming and J lost 5 bases; unmatched junction nucleotides: 6. Germline assignment: CDR1 MNHEY and CDR2 SVGAGI. This CDR3 comprises 14 residues. CDR3 protein: CASSRYRGPETQYF. CDR3 coding DNA: TGTGCCAGCAGTCGCTACAGGGGGCCTGAGACCCAGTACTTC.

V gene TRBV7-2 combines with J gene TRBJ2-3; no firm D call. The V end was cut by 1 base, the J end by 0 bases, with 11 bases between. The CDR3 contains 16 residues. Germline CDR1 and CDR2: SGHTA and FQGNSA. The CDR3: CASSLGGGTSTDTQYF. CDR3 DNA sequence: TGTGCCAGCAGCTTAGGTGGCGGTACTAGCACAGATACGCAGTATTTT.

This chain joins TRBV7-2 and TRBJ2-1; D gene uncertain. CDR1 is SGHTA, CDR2 FQGNSA, per germline. V was cut by 2 bases and J by 6 bases, with 14 bases left in between. The CDR3 is made up of 15 amino acids. The CDR3 coding sequence is TGTGCCAGCAGCTTAAGGCCATCGGGTGGCAATGAGCAGTTCTTC. It specifies CASSLRPSGGNEQFF.

CDR3 DNA: TGTGCCAGCAGCAGGGGCCACACAGATACGCAGTATTTT. Residues: CASSRGHTDTQYF. The rearrangement joins TRBV9 to TRBJ2-3, with a possible D match to TRBD1 (5 bases). Trimming shortened V by 4 bases and J by 2 bases, and 8 bases separated the two germline ends. The CDR3 runs to 13 residues. CDR1 is SGDLS and CDR2 is YYNGEE in the germline V gene.

CDR3 bases: TGTGCCAGCAGCTACGGAAGGGGACTCACTAATGAAAAACTGTTTTTT. It translates to CASSYGRGLTNEKLFF. The genes are TRBV5-8 and TRBJ1-4, with TRBD1 as a possible D gene (5 bases). This CDR3 has 16 residues. Trimming removed 3 bases from V and 2 bases from J, with 14 bases in between. Germline V gives CDR1 SGHTS, CDR2 YDEGEE.

This rearrangement joins TRBV11-2 to TRBJ2-1, with 9 bases fitting TRBD2. The V gene's germline CDR1 is SGHAT and CDR2 FQNNGV. V lost 2 bases, J lost 8 bases, and 7 bases stayed unmatched. The CDR3 extends over 15 amino acids. The CDR3: CASSLFLAGVDEQFF. The CDR3 DNA is TGTGCCAGCAGCTTATTTTTAGCGGGAGTCGATGAGCAGTTCTTC.

This clone has more than one count but fewer than ten. The chain carries TRBV6-6 and TRBJ2-7; 8 bases are shared with TRBD1. The length of the CDR3 is 15 residues. V dropped 0 bases and J dropped 4; count of bases not matched to a gene: 5. Germline CDR1 MNHNY, CDR2 SVGAGI (reference sequence). The CDR3 here is CASSYSRTGKYEQYF. Written as DNA, the CDR3 is TGTGCCAGCAGTTACTCCCGGACAGGGAAGTACGAGCAGTACTTC.

This sequence joins TRBV30 and TRBJ2-6; D unresolved. The CDR3 extends over 12 amino acids. The germline V and J ends were trimmed by 5 bases and 12 bases, with 14 bases remaining between them. Germline loops: CDR1 GTSNPN, CDR2 SVGIG (reference sequence). CDR3 nucleotides: TGTGCCTGGGATGAGGAGAAGACCGTCCTGACTTTC. Protein product: CAWDEEKTVLTF.

The chain is built from TRBV27 and TRBJ1-2; perhaps TRBD1 as D (6 bases). This CDR3 has 15 amino acids. With 0 bases removed from V and 5 bases from J, the gap between germline ends came to 13 bases. Germline V CDR1 and CDR2: MNHEY, SMNVEV (reference sequence). CDR3 in DNA: TGTGCCAGCAGTTTATCCCCGACAGGTACATATGGCTACACCTTC. Its protein product is CASSLSPTGTYGYTF.

The genes are TRBV4-3 and TRBJ2-3; TRBD2 agrees at 12 bases. V shed 2 bases and J 3 bases; nucleotides not matched to a gene: 3. The CDR3 length is 16 residues. CDR1 is LGHNA, CDR2 YSLEER, per germline. The CDR3 is CASSQLAGGGTDTQYF. DNA of the CDR3: TGCGCCAGCAGCCAACTAGCGGGGGGGGGAACAGATACGCAGTATTTT.

The chain combines TRBV7-9 with TRBJ2-3; D remains unclear. Germline V gives CDR1 SEHNR, CDR2 FQNEAQ (reference sequence). V gave up 5 bases and J gave up 2 bases, with 2 bases separating them. This CDR3 is built from 11 residues. CDR3: CASSHTDTQYF. The CDR3 DNA reads TGTGCCAGCAGCCACACAGATACGCAGTATTTT.

The rearrangement uses TRBV2 and TRBJ2-5, with D maybe TRBD2 (5 bases). CDR1 SNHLY and CDR2 FYNNEI come from the germline V gene. Trimming shortened V by 5 bases and J by 4 bases, and 11 bases separated the two germline ends. The CDR3 is 13 residues long. CDR3 in amino acids: CASSPAGGETQYF. CDR3 nucleotide sequence: TGTGCCAGCAGTCCGGCTGGAGGAGAGACCCAGTACTTC.

The J gene is TRBJ2-7, the V gene TRBV11-3, with D perhaps matching TRBD1 (6 bases). Germline V gene lookup returns CDR1 SGHNT and CDR2 YENEEA. The V end lost 5 bases, the J end lost 3 bases, and 14 bases lay between the germline ends. There are 14 residues in the CDR3. CDR3 residues: CASSHEDRYYEQYF. CDR3 coding DNA: TGTGCCAGCAGCCACGAGGACAGATACTACGAGCAGTACTTC.

The chain is built from TRBV5-1 and TRBJ2-1; 16 bases line up with TRBD2. After removal of 4 bases from V and 1 base from J, the junction contained 11 bases not matched to a gene. The CDR3 loop spans 20 amino acids. Germline CDR1 and CDR2: SGHRS and YFSETQ. CDR3 sequence reads: CASSQGTSGRVGYSYNEQFF. In nucleotides, the CDR3 is TGCGCCAGCAGCCAAGGGACTAGCGGGAGGGTGGGGTATTCCTACAATGAGCAGTTCTTC.

The chain links TRBV9 to TRBJ2-5; a possible D gene is TRBD1 (5 bases). V gave up 0 bases and J gave up 3 bases, with 12 bases separating them. From germline, CDR1 is SGDLS and CDR2 YYNGEE. The CDR3 totals 15 residues. The DNA of the CDR3 is TGTGCCAGCAGCGTAGATGGGGCACGAGAAGAGACCCAGTACTTC. Encoded protein: CASSVDGAREETQYF.